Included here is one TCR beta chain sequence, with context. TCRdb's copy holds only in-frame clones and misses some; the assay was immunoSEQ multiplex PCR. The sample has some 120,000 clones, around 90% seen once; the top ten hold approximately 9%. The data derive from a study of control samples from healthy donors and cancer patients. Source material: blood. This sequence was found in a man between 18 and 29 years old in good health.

This CDR3 is CASSFGNQETQYF. The CDR3 region has the DNA TGCGCCAGCAGCTTCGGGAATCAAGAGACCCAGTACTTC. The chain links TRBV5-1 to TRBJ2-5; a possible D gene is TRBD2 (5 bases). The V gene lost 2 bases and the J gene lost 2 bases, with 7 bases spanning the gap. The CDR3 runs to 13 residues. Per germline, CDR1 SGHRS and CDR2 YFSETQ.